The subject of this entry is one T cell receptor beta chain. Via MiXCR, TCRdb re-called the RT-PCR reads, giving one row per CDR3 protein. This repertoire shows about 700,000 distinct CDR3 sequences, approximately 15% found once; its top ten account for 3% to 4.5%. The sequenced material came from memory CD4+ T cells from blood. The clonotype originates from a female donor in good health, serving as a healthy control.

The CDR3 loop reads CAIKGQGDTEAFF. The CDR3, as DNA: TGTGCCATCAAGGGACAGGGAGACACTGAAGCTTTCTTT. The chain links TRBV10-3 to TRBJ1-1; 9 bases align to TRBD1. Germline CDR1 and CDR2: ENHRY and SYGVKD. The CDR3 totals 13 residues. J lost 3 bases, V lost 7 bases, and 3 bases had no gene match.